This TCR beta chain is from a study of T cells in Graves' hyperthyroidism and ophthalmopathy. The CDR3 is made up of 13 amino acids. In germline, CDR1 is SEHNR, CDR2 FQNEAQ (reference sequence). Trimming left V 8 bases short and J 4 bases short, with 14 bases between. Patients showing uncontrolled infection, other autoimmune disease, pregnancy or lactation were ineligible. This clonotype was detected many times. Antigen unknown. TCR beta CDR3 regions were amplified from RNA. First-round RT-PCR of the TCR CDR3 relied on the HTBI primer set. MiXCR was run by TCRdb on the multiplex PCR reads, yielding one entry per CDR3 protein. Of 150,000 or so distinct CDR3 sequences in the sample, more than 20% are singletons; the top ten hold roughly 73%. Study findings and constraints: In validation, the model predicted ophthalmopathy. These predictions came a median approximately 6.5 months before onset.

This TCR was sampled from a woman aged 45-65 years with Graves' hyperthyroidism that later progressed to Graves' ophthalmopathy. The chain employs TRBV7-9 and TRBJ1-2; D ambiguous. The sequencing input was blood. The CDR3 loop is CASLVGVGYGYTF. The CDR3 DNA reads as TGTGCCAGCCTGGTGGGAGTAGGCTATGGCTACACCTTC.